This record looks at one TCR beta chain sequence and its context. The source of the sample is a study of blood T cell repertoires in COVID-19. Study context: From T cells, B-cell-depleted T cells, or PBMCs came the material, which was cDNA or gDNA.

Looked up from germline, CDR1 is MNHEY and CDR2 is SMNVEV (reference sequence). The CDR3 length is 15 residues. TCRdb's table, derived via immunoSEQ multiplex PCR, lists solely in-frame clones and lacks some. The sample has 150,000 or so clones, roughly 83% seen once. Seattle researchers signed up patients amid active infection and tracked them longitudinally. This chain joins TRBV27 and TRBJ2-7; 9 bases line up with TRBD2. This receptor was identified in a woman in her sixties with COVID-19, enrolled during active disease. The sequenced sample consisted of peripheral blood. This chain's CDR3 is CATAKETSGFYEQYV. DNA for the CDR3: TGTGCTACCGCTAAAGAGACTAGCGGCTTCTACGAGCAGTACGTC.